The next 22 T cell receptor beta chains were all read from a single sample in a study of yellow fever vaccine responses in identical twins. TCRdb independently ran MiXCR on the RT-PCR reads; one entry per CDR3 protein. The repertoire holds 35,000 or so distinct CDR3 sequences, with more than 45% as singletons. The sequences come from T cells from blood (PBMCs), unsorted or a sorted subset (not recorded which), collected before or after yellow fever vaccination (not recorded which). All receptors come from a woman younger than 30 who received the yellow fever vaccine.

The chain employs TRBV6-4 and TRBJ1-1; 9 bases are shared with TRBD1. The germline CDR1 and CDR2 sequences are MRHNA and SNTAGT. J gave up 14 bases and V 5 bases, and 9 bases lay outside the gene matches. The CDR3 sequence is 12 residues long. CDR3 bases: TGTGCCAGCAGTAACACAGGGGGCTTCGGCTTCTTT. This codes for CASSNTGGFGFF.

CDR3 DNA sequence: TGTGCCAGCAGTTTGCTGGAGCCGGATGAGCAGTTCTTC. Translation: CASSLLEPDEQFF. The V and J genes are TRBV28 and TRBJ2-1; D is uncertain. Between the trimmed V and J ends, which lost 3 bases and 8 bases, there was a span of 11 bases. The V gene's germline CDR1 is MDHEN and CDR2 SYDVKM. The CDR3 spans 13 residues. The variable domain in full, completed from reference TRBV28 and TRBJ2-1, reads DVKVTQSSRYLVKRTGEKVFLECVQDMDHENMFWYRQDPGLGLRLIYFSYDVKMKEKGDIPEGYSVSREKKERFSLILESASTNQTSMYLCASSLLEPDEQFFGPGTRLTVL.

This clonotype was seen a handful of times. The rearrangement links TRBV19 to TRBJ2-2, with TRBD1 matching over 7 bases. From germline, CDR1 is LNHDA and CDR2 SQIVND (reference sequence). CDR3 length: 16 residues. V was clipped by 3 bases and J by 6 bases; unmatched bases: 10. In nucleotides, the CDR3 is TGTGCCAGTAGTATCCAGGGCAGGGGGAAGTCCGGGGAGCTGTTTTTT. It translates to CASSIQGRGKSGELFF.

The chain uses TRBV15 and TRBJ2-1; 8 bases fit TRBD1. The CDR3 totals 16 residues. CDR1 is LNHNV and CDR2 is YYDKDF in the germline V gene (reference sequence). V was pared by 1 base and J by 4 bases, with 6 bases of the junction left unmatched. In nucleotides, the CDR3 is TGTGCCACCAGCAGAGCCCAGGGGGCGCGGTACAATGAGCAGTTCTTC. Translating it yields CATSRAQGARYNEQFF.

The chain couples TRBV27 to TRBJ2-7; perhaps TRBD1 as D (6 bases). This CDR3 is built from 13 residues. The germline gives CDR1 MNHEY, CDR2 SMNVEV (reference sequence). Trimming took off 5 bases at V and 4 bases at J, with 12 bases between the two ends. As DNA, the CDR3 is TGTGCCAGCAGTACGCCCGGGACATACGAGCAGTACTTC. Protein product: CASSTPGTYEQYF.

The rearrangement links TRBV28 to TRBJ2-3; either TRBD1 or TRBD2 may supply D (5 bases each). The CDR3 runs 12 residues. V was shortened by 6 bases and J by 2 bases, with 6 bases between the two germline ends. CDR1 and CDR2 (germline): MDHEN, SYDVKM. For the CDR3, the DNA is TGTGCCAGCAGCGGGACCACAGATACGCAGTATTTT. Protein product: CASSGTTDTQYF.

This chain connects TRBV19 to TRBJ1-1, with D perhaps matching TRBD1 (6 bases). This CDR3 comprises 12 residues. The germline gives CDR1 LNHDA, CDR2 SQIVND (reference sequence). With 10 bases removed from V and 5 bases from J, the gap between germline ends came to 14 bases. As DNA, the CDR3 is TGTGCCACCTGGGACATTCGGACTGAAGCTTTCTTT. Amino acid sequence: CATWDIRTEAFF.

The rearrangement links TRBV13 to TRBJ2-1, with a weak D call TRBD2 (6 bases). Germline CDR1 PRHDT, CDR2 FYEKMQ (reference sequence). V was trimmed by 10 bases and J by 12 bases, leaving 16 bases between them. The CDR3 loop spans 11 amino acids. The DNA of the CDR3 is TGTGCCAACTTAGAGGGAGGAGTGCAGTTCTTC. This sequence encodes CANLEGGVQFF.

This sequence joins TRBV5-1 and TRBJ2-2, with TRBD2 identical over 7 bases. J lost 3 bases, V lost 1 base, and 3 bases had no gene match. Germline-derived CDR1 and CDR2 are SGHRS and YFSETQ. The CDR3 totals 15 residues. The DNA for the CDR3 is TGCGCCAGCAGCTTGAATAGCGGGTACACCGGGGAGCTGTTTTTT. Its protein is CASSLNSGYTGELFF.

This clonotype was seen only once. The chain recombines TRBV12-3 or TRBV12-4 with TRBJ2-1; D might be TRBD1 (5 bases). The V gene lost 5 bases and the J gene lost 6 bases, with 8 bases spanning the gap. The CDR3 length is 12 residues. CDR3 DNA: TGTGCCAGCAGTCGGACAACCAATGAGCAGTTCTTC. Encoded protein: CASSRTTNEQFF.

This clonotype appeared a few times. The chain employs TRBV11-2 and TRBJ1-6, with D hard to call. The V and J ends lost 3 bases and 4 bases respectively, with 10 bases between them. CDR1 and CDR2 from the germline V gene are SGHAT and FQNNGV. The CDR3 runs 15 residues. CDR3 residues: CASSFRAVYNSPLHF. DNA for the CDR3: TGTGCCAGCAGCTTTCGGGCAGTATATAATTCACCCCTCCACTTT.

The CDR3: CAIRGAGRTDTQYF. CDR3 DNA sequence: TGTGCCATCCGGGGAGCGGGAAGGACAGATACGCAGTATTTT. This chain connects TRBV10-3 to TRBJ2-3; 7 nucleotides match TRBD2. Germline V CDR1 and CDR2: ENHRY, SYGVKD. CDR3 length: 14 residues. V dropped 8 bases and J dropped 3; count of bases not matched to a gene: 8.

The V and J genes are TRBV11-1 and TRBJ2-7; TRBD1 or TRBD2 may be the D gene (5 bases each). V was clipped by 2 bases and J by 3 bases, with 17 bases between them. The CDR3 runs 16 residues. CDR1 SGHAT and CDR2 FQDESV come from the germline V gene (reference sequence). CDR3 region: CASSLSVGETIYEQYF. The CDR3 nucleotides are TGTGCCAGCAGCTTAAGTGTGGGGGAAACCATCTACGAGCAGTACTTC.

This clonotype appeared a few times. This chain uses TRBV18 with TRBJ2-1; D might be TRBD1 (6 bases). V was cut by 2 bases and J by 3 bases, with 17 bases left in between. The CDR3 is 17 amino acids. Germline CDR1 is KGHSH and CDR2 is LQKENI. For the CDR3, the DNA is TGTGCCAGCTCACCAGTTTTAGGGGGAGCACTCTACAATGAGCAGTTCTTC. Translating it yields CASSPVLGGALYNEQFF.

The gene calls are TRBV1 and TRBJ2-3; TRBD2 is the table's D call, not checked against the DNA. TRBV1 represents a pseudogene. This CDR3 is built from 15 residues. DNA of the CDR3: TGCACCAGCAGCCGCGGGAGGGTTGATACAGATACGCAGTATTTT. The encoded protein is CTSSRGRVDTDTQYF.

The V gene is TRBV28, the J gene TRBJ1-1; 8 bases line up with TRBD1. J was trimmed by 1 base and V by 2 bases; bases with no gene match: 6. CDR3 length: 16 amino acids. The germline V gene encodes CDR1 MDHEN and CDR2 SYDVKM. The chain's CDR3 is CASSLKTGASNTEAFF. DNA for the CDR3: TGTGCCAGCAGTTTAAAGACAGGGGCATCGAACACTGAAGCTTTCTTT.

This clonotype was counted between two and nine times. CDR3 sequence reads: CASIRDRGTEAFF. Written as DNA, the CDR3 is TGTGCCAGCATCCGGGACAGGGGCACTGAAGCTTTCTTT. The rearrangement joins TRBV6-1 to TRBJ1-1, with 10 bases identical to TRBD1. Germline V lookup: CDR1 MNHNS, CDR2 SASEGT. J gave up 4 bases and V 7 bases, and 3 bases lay outside the gene matches. The CDR3 is 13 residues long.

The chain carries TRBV20-1 and TRBJ1-1; D unclear. Germline loops: CDR1 DFQATT, CDR2 SNEGSKA (reference sequence). This CDR3 spans 15 amino acids. Trimming left V 0 bases short and J 7 bases short, with 18 bases between. The CDR3 here is CSARDPGPKIGEAFF. The CDR3 DNA sequence: TGCAGTGCTAGAGACCCAGGACCCAAGATCGGTGAAGCTTTCTTT.

The chain links TRBV18 to TRBJ2-5; TRBD2 agrees at 7 bases. V shed 3 bases and J 1 base; nucleotides not matched to a gene: 2. There are 14 residues in the CDR3. Per the germline V gene, CDR1 is KGHSH and CDR2 is LQKENI. CDR3 sequence (DNA): TGTGCCAGCTCACCCGGGACTACCCAAGAGACCCAGTACTTC. Residues: CASSPGTTQETQYF.

The chain links TRBV18 to TRBJ2-5; D is ambiguous. The length of the CDR3 is 12 residues. Looked up from germline, CDR1 is KGHSH and CDR2 is LQKENI. The V gene lost 3 bases and the J gene lost 2 bases, with 4 bases spanning the gap. The CDR3 loop is CASSPQQETQYF. The DNA for the CDR3 is TGTGCCAGCTCACCCCAACAAGAGACCCAGTACTTC.

The V call is TRBV7-6, the J call TRBJ1-5, with 9 bases identical to TRBD1. V lost 1 base, J lost 6 bases, and 4 bases stayed unmatched. Germline values: CDR1 SGHVS, CDR2 FNYEAQ. The CDR3 totals 15 residues. For the CDR3, the DNA is TGTGCCAGCAGCTTAGGGGGGACAGGGTCTCAGCCCCAGCATTTT. Protein product: CASSLGGTGSQPQHF.

The rearrangement links TRBV11-2 to TRBJ1-5; D might be TRBD1 (6 bases). This CDR3 region has 15 residues. Germline CDR1 and CDR2: SGHAT and FQNNGV. The V end lost 4 bases, the J end lost 6 bases, and 16 bases lay between the germline ends. This chain's CDR3 is CASSSQGSGGQPQHF. CDR3 DNA: TGTGCCAGCAGCTCACAGGGTTCGGGGGGTCAGCCCCAGCATTTT. The entire variable domain, with the rest obtained from reference TRBV11-2 and TRBJ1-5, is as follows: EAGVAQSPRYKIIEKRQSVAFWCNPISGHATLYWYQQILGQGPKLLIQFQNNGVVDDSQLPKDRFSAERLKGVDSTLKIQPAKLEDSAVYLCASSSQGSGGQPQHFGDGTRLSIL.